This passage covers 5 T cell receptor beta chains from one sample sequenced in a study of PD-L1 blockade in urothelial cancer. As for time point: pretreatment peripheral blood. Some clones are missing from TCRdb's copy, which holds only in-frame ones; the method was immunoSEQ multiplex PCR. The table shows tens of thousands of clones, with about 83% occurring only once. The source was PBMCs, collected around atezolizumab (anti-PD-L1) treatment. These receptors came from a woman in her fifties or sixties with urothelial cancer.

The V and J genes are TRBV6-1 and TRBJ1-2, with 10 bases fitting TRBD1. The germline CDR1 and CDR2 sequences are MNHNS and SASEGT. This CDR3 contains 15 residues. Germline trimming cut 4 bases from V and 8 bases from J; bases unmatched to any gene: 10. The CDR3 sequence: CASSGDRGRHEGYTF. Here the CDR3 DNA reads TGTGCCAGCAGTGGCGACAGGGGGCGTCATGAGGGCTACACCTTC.

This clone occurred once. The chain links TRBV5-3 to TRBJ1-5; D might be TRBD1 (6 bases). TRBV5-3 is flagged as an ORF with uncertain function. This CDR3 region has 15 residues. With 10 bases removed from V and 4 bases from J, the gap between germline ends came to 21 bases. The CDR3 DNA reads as TGTGCCCACCGGAGGGGGGGGCGCATTAATCAGCCCCAGCATTTT. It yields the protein CAHRRGGRINQPQHF.

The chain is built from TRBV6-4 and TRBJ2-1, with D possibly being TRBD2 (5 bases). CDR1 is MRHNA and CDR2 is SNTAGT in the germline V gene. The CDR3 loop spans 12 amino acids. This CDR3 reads CVHDEGADEQFF. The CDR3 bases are TGTGTCCACGACGAGGGCGCGGATGAGCAGTTCTTC.

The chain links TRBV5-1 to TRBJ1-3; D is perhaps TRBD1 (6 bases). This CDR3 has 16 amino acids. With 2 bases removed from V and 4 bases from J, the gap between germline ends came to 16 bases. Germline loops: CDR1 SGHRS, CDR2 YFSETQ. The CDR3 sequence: CASSLGTLTRGNTIYF. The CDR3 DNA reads TGCGCCAGCAGCTTAGGGACACTCACCAGAGGAAACACCATATATTTT.

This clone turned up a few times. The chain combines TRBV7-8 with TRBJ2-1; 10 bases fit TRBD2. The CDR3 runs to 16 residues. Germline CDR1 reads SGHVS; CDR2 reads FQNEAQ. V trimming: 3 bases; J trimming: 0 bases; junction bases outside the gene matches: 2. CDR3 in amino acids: CASSFASGGSYNEQFF. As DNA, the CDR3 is TGTGCCAGCAGCTTCGCTAGCGGGGGCTCCTACAATGAGCAGTTCTTC.